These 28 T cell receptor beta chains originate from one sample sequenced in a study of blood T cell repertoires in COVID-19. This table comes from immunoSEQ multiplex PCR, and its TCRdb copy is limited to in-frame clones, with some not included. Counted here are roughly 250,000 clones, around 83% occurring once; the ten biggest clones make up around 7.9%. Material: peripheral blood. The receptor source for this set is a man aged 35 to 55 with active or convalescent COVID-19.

The CDR3 is CASSPPGSGDTEAFF. Written as DNA, the CDR3 is TGTGCCAGCAGCCCCCCAGGGTCGGGGGACACTGAAGCTTTCTTT. The chain couples TRBV7-2 to TRBJ1-1, with a tentative D call TRBD1 (5 bases). Per the germline V gene, CDR1 is SGHTA and CDR2 is FQGNSA. There are 15 residues in the CDR3. Trimming stripped 5 bases from V and 3 bases from J, with 16 bases between.

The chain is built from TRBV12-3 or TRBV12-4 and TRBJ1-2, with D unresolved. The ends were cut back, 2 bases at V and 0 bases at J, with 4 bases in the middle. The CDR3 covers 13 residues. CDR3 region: CASSLQSNYGYTF. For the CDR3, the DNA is TGTGCCAGCAGTTTACAGTCTAACTATGGCTACACCTTC.

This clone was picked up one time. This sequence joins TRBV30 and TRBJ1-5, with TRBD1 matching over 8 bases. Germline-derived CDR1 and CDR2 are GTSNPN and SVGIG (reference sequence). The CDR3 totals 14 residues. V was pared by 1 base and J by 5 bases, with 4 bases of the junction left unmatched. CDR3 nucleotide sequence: TGTGCCTGGAGTGATCAGGGGGCTTATCAGCCCCAGCATTTT. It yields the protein CAWSDQGAYQPQHF. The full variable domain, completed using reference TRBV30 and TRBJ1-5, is SQTIHQWPATLVQPVGSPLSLECTVEGTSNPNLYWYRQAAGRGLQLLFYSVGIGQISSEVPQNLSASRPQDRQFILSSKKLLLSDSGFYLCAWSDQGAYQPQHFGDGTRLSIL.

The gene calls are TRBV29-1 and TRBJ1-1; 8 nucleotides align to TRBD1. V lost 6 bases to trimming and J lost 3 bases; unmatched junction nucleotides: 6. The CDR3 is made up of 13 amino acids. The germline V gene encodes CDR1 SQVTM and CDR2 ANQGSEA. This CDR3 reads CSVRDRSDTEAFF. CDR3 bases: TGCAGCGTGAGGGACAGGTCGGACACTGAAGCTTTCTTT.

The CDR3 coding sequence is TGTGCCAGCAGCCCGGGGTTAGGAGAGACCCAGTACTTC. Residues: CASSPGLGETQYF. This chain connects TRBV11-2 to TRBJ2-5; D is possibly TRBD2 (5 bases). Trimming took off 5 bases at V and 4 bases at J, with 11 bases between the two ends. This CDR3 is 13 amino acids long. Germline assignment: CDR1 SGHAT and CDR2 FQNNGV. Drawing the rest from reference TRBV11-2 and TRBJ2-5, the complete variable domain is EAGVAQSPRYKIIEKRQSVAFWCNPISGHATLYWYQQILGQGPKLLIQFQNNGVVDDSQLPKDRFSAERLKGVDSTLKIQPAKLEDSAVYLCASSPGLGETQYFGPGTRLLVL.

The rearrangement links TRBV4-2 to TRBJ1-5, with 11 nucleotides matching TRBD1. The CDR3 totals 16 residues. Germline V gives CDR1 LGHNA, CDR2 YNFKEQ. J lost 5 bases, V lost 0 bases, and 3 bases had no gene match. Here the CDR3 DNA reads TGTGCCAGCAGCCAAGACGGGGGACAGGGGGATCAGCCCCAGCATTTT. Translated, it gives CASSQDGGQGDQPQHF.

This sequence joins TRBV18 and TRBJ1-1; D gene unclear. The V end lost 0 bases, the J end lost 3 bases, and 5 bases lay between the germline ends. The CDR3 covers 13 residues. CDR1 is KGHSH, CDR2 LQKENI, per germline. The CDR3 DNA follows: TGTGCCAGCTCACCACCGGGAGACACTGAAGCTTTCTTT. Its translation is CASSPPGDTEAFF.

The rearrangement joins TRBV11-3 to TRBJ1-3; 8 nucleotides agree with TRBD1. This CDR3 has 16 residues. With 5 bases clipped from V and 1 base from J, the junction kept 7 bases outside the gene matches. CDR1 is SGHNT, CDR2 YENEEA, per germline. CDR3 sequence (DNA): TGTGCCAGCAGCCCACTGGACAGGGAGTCTGGAAACACCATATATTTT. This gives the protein CASSPLDRESGNTIYF.

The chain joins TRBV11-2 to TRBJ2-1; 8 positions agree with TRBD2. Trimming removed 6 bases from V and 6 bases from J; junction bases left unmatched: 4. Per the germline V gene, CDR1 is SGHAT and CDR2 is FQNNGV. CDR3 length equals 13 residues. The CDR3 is CASRLGTSNEQFF. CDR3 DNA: TGTGCCAGCAGGCTGGGGACTAGCAATGAGCAGTTCTTC. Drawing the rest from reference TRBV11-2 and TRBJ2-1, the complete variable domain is EAGVAQSPRYKIIEKRQSVAFWCNPISGHATLYWYQQILGQGPKLLIQFQNNGVVDDSQLPKDRFSAERLKGVDSTLKIQPAKLEDSAVYLCASRLGTSNEQFFGPGTRLTVL.

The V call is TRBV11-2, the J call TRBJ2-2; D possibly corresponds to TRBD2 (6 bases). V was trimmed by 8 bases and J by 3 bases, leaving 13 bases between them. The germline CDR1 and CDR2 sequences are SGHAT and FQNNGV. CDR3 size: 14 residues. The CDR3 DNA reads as TGTGCCAGCCGTAGGGACTTTGACACCGGGGAGCTGTTTTTT. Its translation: CASRRDFDTGELFF.

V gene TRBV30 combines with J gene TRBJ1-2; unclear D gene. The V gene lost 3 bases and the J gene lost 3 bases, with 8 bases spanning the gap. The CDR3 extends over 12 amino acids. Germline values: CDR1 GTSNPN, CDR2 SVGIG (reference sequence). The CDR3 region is CAWRVGDYGYTF. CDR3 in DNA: TGTGCCTGGAGAGTGGGAGACTATGGCTACACCTTC.

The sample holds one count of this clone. CDR3 nucleotides: TGTGCCAGCACCCCCCTCGGGCAGGGTCCCTACGAGCAGTACTTC. This translates into CASTPLGQGPYEQYF. The chain links TRBV6-5 to TRBJ2-7; maybe TRBD1 (5 bases). The CDR3 runs 15 residues. Looked up from germline, CDR1 is MNHEY and CDR2 is SVGAGI. The V and J ends lost 7 bases and 2 bases respectively, with 18 bases between them.

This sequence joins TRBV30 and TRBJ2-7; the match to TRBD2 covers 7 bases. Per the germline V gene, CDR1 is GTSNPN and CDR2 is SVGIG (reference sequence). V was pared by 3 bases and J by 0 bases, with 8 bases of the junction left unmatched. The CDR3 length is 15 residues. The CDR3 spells CAWSRPSGGSYEQYF. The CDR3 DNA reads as TGTGCCTGGAGCCGTCCTTCGGGGGGCTCCTACGAGCAGTACTTC.

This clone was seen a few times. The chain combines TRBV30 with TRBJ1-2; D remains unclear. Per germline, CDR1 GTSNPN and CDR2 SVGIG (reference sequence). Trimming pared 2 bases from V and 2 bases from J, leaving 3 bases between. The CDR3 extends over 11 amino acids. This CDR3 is CAWSTNYGYTF. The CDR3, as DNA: TGTGCCTGGAGTACAAACTATGGCTACACCTTC.

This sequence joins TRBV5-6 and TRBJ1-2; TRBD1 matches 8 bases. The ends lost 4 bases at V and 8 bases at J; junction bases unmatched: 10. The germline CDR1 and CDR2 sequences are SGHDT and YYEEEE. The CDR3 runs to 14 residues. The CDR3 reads CASSKMDRVSGYTF. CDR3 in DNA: TGTGCCAGCAGCAAAATGGACAGGGTTAGCGGCTACACCTTC.

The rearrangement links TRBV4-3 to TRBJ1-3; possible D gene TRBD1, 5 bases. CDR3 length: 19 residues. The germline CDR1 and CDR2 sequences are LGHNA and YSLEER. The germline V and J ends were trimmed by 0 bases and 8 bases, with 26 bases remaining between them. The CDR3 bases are TGCGCCAGCAGCCAAGACTTGATTACTGGGGGGTGGGCTCTAGACACCATATATTTT. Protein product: CASSQDLITGGWALDTIYF.

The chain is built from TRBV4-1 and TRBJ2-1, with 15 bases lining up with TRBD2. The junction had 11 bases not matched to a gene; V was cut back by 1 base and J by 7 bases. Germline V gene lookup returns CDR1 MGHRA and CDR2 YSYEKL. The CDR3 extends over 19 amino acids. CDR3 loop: CASSQGVPTGTSGRNEQFF. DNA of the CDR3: TGCGCCAGCAGCCAAGGGGTACCCACCGGGACTAGCGGGAGGAATGAGCAGTTCTTC.

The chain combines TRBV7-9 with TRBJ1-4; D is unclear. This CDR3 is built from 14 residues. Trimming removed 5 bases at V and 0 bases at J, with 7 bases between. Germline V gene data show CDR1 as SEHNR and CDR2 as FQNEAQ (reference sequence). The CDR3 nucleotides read TGTGCCAGCAGCGCCGCAGCAACTAATGAAAAACTGTTTTTT. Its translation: CASSAAATNEKLFF.

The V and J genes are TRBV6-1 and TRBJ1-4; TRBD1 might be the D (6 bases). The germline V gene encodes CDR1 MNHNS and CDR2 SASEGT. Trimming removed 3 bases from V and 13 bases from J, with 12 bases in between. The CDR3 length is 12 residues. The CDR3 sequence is CASSEQGSALFF. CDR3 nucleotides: TGTGCCAGCAGTGAGCAGGGGTCGGCACTGTTTTTT.

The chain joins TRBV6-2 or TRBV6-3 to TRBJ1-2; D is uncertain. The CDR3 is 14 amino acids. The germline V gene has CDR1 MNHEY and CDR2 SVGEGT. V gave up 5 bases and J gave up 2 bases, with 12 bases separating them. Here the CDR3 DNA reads TGTGCCAGCAGTGACGGGATCACCAACTATGGCTACACCTTC. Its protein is CASSDGITNYGYTF.

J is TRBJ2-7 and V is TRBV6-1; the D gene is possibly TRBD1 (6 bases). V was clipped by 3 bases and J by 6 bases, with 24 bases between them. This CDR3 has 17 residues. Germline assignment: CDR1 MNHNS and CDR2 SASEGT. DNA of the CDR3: TGTGCCAGCAGTGAGGGGACGGCGTGGCGGACCAGGGGCGAGCAGTACTTC. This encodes CASSEGTAWRTRGEQYF.

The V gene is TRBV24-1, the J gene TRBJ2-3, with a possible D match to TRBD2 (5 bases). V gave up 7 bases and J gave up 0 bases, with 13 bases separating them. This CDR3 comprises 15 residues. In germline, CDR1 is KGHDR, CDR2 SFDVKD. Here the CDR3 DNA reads TGTGCCACCAGGCCGGGCGGGCCTAGCACAGATACGCAGTATTTT. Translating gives CATRPGGPSTDTQYF.

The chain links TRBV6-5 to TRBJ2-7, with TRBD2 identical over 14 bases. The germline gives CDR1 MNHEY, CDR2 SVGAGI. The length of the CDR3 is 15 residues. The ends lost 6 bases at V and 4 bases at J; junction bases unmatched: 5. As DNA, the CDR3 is TGTGCCAGCAGGGGACTAGCGGGGGCCGGTTACGAGCAGTACTTC. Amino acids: CASRGLAGAGYEQYF.

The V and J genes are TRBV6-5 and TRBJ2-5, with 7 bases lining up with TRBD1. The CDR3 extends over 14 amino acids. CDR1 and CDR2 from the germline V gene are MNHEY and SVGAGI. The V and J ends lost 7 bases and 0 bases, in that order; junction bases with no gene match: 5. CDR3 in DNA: TGTGCCAGCATTATGACAGGGTACCAAGAGACCCAGTACTTC. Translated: CASIMTGYQETQYF.

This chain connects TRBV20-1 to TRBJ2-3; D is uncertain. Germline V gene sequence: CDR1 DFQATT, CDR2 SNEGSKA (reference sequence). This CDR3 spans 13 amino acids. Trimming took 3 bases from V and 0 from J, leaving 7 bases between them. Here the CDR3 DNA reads TGCAGTGCTAGTGGAGAGAGCACAGATACGCAGTATTTT. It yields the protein CSASGESTDTQYF.

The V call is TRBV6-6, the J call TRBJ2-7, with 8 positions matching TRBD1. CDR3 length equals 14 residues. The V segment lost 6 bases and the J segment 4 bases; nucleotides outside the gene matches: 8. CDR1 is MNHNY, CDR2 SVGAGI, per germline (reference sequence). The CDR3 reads CASRHPGGKYEQYF. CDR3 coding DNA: TGTGCCAGCAGACACCCAGGGGGCAAATACGAGCAGTACTTC.

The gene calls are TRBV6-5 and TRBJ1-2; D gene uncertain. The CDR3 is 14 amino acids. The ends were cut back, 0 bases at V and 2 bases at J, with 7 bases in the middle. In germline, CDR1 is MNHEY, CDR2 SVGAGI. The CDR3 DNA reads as TGTGCCAGCAGTTACTCCGGGGTGAACTATGGCTACACCTTC. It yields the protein CASSYSGVNYGYTF.

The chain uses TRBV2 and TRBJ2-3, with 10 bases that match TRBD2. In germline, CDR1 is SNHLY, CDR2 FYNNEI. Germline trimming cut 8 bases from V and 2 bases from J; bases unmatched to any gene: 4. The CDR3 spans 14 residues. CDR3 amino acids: CASRTSGPTDTQYF. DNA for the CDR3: TGTGCCAGCCGGACTAGCGGACCCACAGATACGCAGTATTTT.